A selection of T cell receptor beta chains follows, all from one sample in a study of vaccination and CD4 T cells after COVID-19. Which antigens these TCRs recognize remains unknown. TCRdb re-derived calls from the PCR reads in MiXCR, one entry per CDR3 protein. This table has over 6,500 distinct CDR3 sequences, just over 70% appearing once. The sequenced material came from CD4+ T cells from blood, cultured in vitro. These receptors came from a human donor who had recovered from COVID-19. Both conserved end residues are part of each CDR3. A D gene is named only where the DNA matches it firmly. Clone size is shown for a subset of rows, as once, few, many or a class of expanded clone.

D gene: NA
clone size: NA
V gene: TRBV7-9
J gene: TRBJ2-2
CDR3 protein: CASSLETGELFF
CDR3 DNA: TGTGCCAGCAGCCTAGAGACCGGGGAGCTGTTTTTT

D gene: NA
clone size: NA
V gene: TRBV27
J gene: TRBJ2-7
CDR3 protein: CASWAGAGYEQYF
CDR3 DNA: TGTGCCAGCTGGGCAGGGGCAGGCTACGAGCAGTACTTC

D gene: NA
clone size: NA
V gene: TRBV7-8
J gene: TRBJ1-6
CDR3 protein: CASSSGTDNSPLHF
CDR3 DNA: TGTGCCAGCAGCTCGGGGACGGATAATTCACCCCTCCACTTT

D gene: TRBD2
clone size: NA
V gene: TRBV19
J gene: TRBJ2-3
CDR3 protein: CASSPRGVRTDTQYF
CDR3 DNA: TGTGCCAGTAGTCCCCGGGGGGTGAGGACAGATACGCAGTATTTT

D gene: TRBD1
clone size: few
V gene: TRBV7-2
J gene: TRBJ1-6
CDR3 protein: CASSFRGTGTDNSPLHF
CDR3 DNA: TGTGCCAGCAGCTTCCGGGGGACAGGGACTGATAATTCACCCCTCCACTTT

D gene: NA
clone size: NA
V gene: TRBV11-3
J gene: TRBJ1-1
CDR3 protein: CASSFRQVTEAFF
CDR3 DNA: TGTGCCAGCAGCTTCCGCCAGGTCACTGAAGCTTTCTTT

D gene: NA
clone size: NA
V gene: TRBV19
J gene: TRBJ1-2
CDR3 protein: CASSPSSGTSYGYTF
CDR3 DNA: TGTGCCAGTAGTCCGTCCTCCGGGACGAGCTATGGCTACACCTTC

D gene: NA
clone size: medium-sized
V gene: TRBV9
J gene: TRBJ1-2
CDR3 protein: CASMGSRLSNYGYTF
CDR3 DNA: TGTGCCAGCATGGGCTCCAGGCTGAGTAACTATGGCTACACCTTC

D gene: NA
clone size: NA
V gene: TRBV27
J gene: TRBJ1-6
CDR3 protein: CASTPTLAKQGRINNSPLHF
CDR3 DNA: TGTGCCAGCACCCCCACGCTGGCGAAACAGGGAAGGATAAATAATTCACCCCTCCACTTT

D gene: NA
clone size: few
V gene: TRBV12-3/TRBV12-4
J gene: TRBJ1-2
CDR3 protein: CASSLAGGGYTF
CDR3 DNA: TGTGCCAGCAGTTTAGCAGGTGGGGGCTACACCTTC

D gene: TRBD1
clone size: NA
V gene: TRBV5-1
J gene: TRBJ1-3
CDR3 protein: CASSPGQGTIYF
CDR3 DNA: TGCGCCAGCAGCCCTGGACAGGGGACCATATATTTT

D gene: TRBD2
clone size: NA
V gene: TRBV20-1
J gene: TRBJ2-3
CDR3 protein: CSAGPAGGRNTDTQYF
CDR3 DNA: TGCAGTGCAGGACCAGCGGGGGGGCGAAACACAGATACGCAGTATTTT

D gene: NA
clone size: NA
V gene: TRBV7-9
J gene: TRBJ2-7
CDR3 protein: CASSGVGSYEQYF
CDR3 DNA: TGTGCCAGCAGCGGAGTCGGCTCCTACGAGCAGTACTTC

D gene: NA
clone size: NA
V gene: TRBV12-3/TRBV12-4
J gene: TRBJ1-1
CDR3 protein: CASNSQGGTEAFF
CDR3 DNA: TGTGCCAGCAATTCACAGGGAGGCACTGAAGCTTTCTTT

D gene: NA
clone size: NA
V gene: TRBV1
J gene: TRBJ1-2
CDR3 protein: CTSSQDPGTTYGYTF
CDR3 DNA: TGCACCAGCAGCCAAGATCCCGGGACAACCTATGGCTACACCTTC

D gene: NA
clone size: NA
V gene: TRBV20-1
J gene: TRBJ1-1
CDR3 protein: CSVRRAEMNTEAFF
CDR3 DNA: TGCAGTGTCAGACGGGCAGAGATGAACACTGAAGCTTTCTTT

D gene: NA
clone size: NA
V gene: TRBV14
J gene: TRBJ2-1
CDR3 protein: CASSQGPSVGQFF
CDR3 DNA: TGTGCCAGCAGCCAAGGACCCTCTGTCGGGCAGTTCTTC

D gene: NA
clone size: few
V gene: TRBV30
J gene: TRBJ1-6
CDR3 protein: CAWSGEVVYSPLHF
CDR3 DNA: TGTGCCTGGAGCGGAGAGGTTGTATATTCACCCCTCCACTTT

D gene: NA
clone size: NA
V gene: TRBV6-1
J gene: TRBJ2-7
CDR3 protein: CASSGDFRAEQYF
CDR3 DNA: TGTGCCAGCAGTGGTGATTTCCGAGCCGAGCAGTACTTC

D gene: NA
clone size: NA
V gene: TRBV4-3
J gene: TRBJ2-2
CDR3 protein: CASSQSRIGELFF
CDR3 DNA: TGCGCCAGCAGCCAGAGCAGGATCGGGGAGCTGTTTTTT

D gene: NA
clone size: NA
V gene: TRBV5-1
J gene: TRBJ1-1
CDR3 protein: CASSLQNTEAFF
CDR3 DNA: TGCGCCAGCAGCTTGCAAAACACTGAAGCTTTCTTT

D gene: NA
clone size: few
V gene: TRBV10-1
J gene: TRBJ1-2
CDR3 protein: CASSEAAHGYGYTF
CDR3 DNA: TGCGCCAGCAGTGAGGCTGCTCATGGGTATGGCTACACCTTC

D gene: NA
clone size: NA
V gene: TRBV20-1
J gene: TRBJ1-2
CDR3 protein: CSAEEGGYGYTF
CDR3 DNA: TGCAGTGCGGAGGAGGGGGGCTATGGCTACACCTTC

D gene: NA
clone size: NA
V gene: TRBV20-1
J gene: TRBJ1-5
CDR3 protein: CSARLRGDYSNQPQHF
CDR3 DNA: TGCAGTGCTAGATTGAGGGGGGATTATAGCAATCAGCCCCAGCATTTT

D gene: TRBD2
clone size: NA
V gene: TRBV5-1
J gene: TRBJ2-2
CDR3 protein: CASTRSGGDTGELFF
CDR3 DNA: TGCGCCAGCACCCGAAGCGGGGGGGACACCGGGGAGCTGTTTTTT

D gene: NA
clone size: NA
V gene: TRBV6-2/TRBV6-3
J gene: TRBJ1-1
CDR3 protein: CASRETGVRTEAFF
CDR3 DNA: TGTGCCAGCAGGGAGACAGGTGTAAGAACTGAAGCTTTCTTT

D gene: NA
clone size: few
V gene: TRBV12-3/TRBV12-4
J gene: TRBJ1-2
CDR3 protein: CASSPGVAGYTF
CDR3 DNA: TGTGCCAGCAGTCCTGGGGTGGCTGGCTACACCTTC

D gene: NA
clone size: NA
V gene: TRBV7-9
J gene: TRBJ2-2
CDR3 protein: CASSLDFGELFF
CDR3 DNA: TGTGCCAGCAGCTTAGACTTCGGGGAGCTGTTTTTT

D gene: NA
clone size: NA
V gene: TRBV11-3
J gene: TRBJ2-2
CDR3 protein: CASSSQTSTGELFF
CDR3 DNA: TGTGCCAGCAGCTCTCAGACTAGTACCGGGGAGCTGTTTTTT